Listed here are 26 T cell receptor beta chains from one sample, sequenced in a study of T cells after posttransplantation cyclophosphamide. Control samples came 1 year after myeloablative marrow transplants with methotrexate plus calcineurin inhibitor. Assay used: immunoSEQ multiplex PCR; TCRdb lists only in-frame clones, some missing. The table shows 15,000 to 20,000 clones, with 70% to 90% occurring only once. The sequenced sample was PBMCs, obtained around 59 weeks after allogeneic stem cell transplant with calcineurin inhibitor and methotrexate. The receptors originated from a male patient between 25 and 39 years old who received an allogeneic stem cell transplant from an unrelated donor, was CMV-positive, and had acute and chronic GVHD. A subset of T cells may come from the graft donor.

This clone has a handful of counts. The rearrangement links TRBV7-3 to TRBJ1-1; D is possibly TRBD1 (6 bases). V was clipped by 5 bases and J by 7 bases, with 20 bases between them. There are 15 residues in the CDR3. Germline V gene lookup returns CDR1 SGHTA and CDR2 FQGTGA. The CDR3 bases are TGTGCCAGCAGCGTCACTTCCACAGGGATAGGTGAAGCTTTCTTT. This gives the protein CASSVTSTGIGEAFF.

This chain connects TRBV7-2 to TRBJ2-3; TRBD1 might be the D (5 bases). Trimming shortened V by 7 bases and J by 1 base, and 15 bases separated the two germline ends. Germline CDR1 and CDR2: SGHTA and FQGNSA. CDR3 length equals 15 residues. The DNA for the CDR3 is TGTGCCAGCACCCGGCAAGGGGCTCGCACAGATACGCAGTATTTT. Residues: CASTRQGARTDTQYF. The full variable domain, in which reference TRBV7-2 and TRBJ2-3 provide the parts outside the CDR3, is GAGVSQSPSNKVTEKGKDVELRCDPISGHTALYWYRQSLGQGLEFLIYFQGNSAPDKSGLPSDRFSAERTGGSVSTLTIQRTQQEDSAVYLCASTRQGARTDTQYFGPGTRLTVL.

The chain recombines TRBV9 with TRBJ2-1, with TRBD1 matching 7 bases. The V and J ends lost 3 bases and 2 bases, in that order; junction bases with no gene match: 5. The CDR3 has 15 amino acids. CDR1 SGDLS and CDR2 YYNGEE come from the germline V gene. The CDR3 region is CASSEAGQAYNEQFF. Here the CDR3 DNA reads TGTGCCAGCAGCGAGGCCGGACAGGCCTACAATGAGCAGTTCTTC. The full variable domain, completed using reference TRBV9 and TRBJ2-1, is DSGVTQTPKHLITATGQRVTLRCSPRSGDLSVYWYQQSLDQGLQFLIQYYNGEERAKGNILERFSAQQFPDLHSELNLSSLELGDSALYFCASSEAGQAYNEQFFGPGTRLTVL.

CDR3: CASSRTAYEQYF. The CDR3 DNA sequence: TGTGCCAGCAGTCGTACGGCCTACGAGCAGTACTTC. The chain recombines TRBV2 with TRBJ2-7; D remains unclear. Trimming removed 5 bases at V and 2 bases at J, with 7 bases between. CDR1 is SNHLY, CDR2 FYNNEI, per germline. CDR3 length equals 12 residues.

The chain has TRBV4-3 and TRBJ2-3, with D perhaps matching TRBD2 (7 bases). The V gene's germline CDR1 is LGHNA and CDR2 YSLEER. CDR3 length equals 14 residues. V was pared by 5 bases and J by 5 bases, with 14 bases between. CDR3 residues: CASSRGGTRDTQYF. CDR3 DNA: TGCGCCAGCAGCAGGGGGGGAACTCGAGATACGCAGTATTTT.

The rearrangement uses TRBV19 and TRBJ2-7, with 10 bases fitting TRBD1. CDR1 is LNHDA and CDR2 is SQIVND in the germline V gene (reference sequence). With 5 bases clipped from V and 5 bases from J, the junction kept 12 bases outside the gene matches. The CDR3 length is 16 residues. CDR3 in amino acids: CASSPSRRTGGNEQYF. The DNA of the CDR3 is TGTGCCAGTAGTCCATCGCGGAGGACAGGGGGGAACGAGCAGTACTTC. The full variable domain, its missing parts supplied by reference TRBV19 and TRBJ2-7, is DGGITQSPKYLFRKEGQNVTLSCEQNLNHDAMYWYRQDPGQGLRLIYYSQIVNDFQKGDIAEGYSVSREKKESFPLTVTSAQKNPTAFYLCASSPSRRTGGNEQYFGPGTRLTVT.

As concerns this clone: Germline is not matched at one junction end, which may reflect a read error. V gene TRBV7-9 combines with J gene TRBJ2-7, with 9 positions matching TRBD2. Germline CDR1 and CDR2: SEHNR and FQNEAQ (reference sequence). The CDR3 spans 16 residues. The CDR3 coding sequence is TGCGCCAGCAGCCAAGGAGTAACAGCGGGAGGAAAAGAGCAGTACTTC. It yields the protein CASSQGVTAGGKEQYF.

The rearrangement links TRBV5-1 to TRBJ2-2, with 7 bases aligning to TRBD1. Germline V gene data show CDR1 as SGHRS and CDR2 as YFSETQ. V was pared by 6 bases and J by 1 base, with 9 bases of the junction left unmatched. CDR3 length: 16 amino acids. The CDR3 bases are TGCGCCAGCAACACAGTAGGGGGCTTGAACACCGGGGAGCTGTTTTTT. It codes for CASNTVGGLNTGELFF. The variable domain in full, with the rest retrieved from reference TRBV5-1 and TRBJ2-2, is KAGVTQTPRYLIKTRGQQVTLSCSPISGHRSVSWYQQTPGQGLQFLFEYFSETQRNKGNFPGRFSGRQFSNSRSEMNVSTLELGDSALYLCASNTVGGLNTGELFFGEGSRLTVL.

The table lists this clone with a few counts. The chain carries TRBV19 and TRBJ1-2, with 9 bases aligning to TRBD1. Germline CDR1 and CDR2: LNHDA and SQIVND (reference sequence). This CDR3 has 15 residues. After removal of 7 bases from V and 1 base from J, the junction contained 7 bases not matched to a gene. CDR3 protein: CASTLQGADNYGYTF. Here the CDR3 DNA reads TGTGCCAGTACCCTACAGGGGGCGGATAACTATGGCTACACCTTC.

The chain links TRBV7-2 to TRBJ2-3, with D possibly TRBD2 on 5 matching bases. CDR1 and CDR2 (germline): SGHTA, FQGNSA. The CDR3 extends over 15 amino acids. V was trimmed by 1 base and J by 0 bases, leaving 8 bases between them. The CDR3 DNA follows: TGTGCCAGCAGCTTAGGGAGGCCTAGCACAGATACGCAGTATTTT. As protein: CASSLGRPSTDTQYF.

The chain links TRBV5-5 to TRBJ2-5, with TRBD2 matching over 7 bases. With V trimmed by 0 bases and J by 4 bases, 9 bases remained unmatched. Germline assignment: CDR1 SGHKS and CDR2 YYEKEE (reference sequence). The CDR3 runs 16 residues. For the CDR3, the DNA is TGTGCCAGCAGCTTGGGATCGGCGGGGGAAGGAGAGACCCAGTACTTC. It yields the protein CASSLGSAGEGETQYF.

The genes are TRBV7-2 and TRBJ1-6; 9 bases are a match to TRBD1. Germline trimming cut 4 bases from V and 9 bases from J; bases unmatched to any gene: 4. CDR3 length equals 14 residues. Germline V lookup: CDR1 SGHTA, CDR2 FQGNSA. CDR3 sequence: CASSSTGGSSPLHF. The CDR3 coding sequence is TGTGCCAGCAGCTCAACAGGGGGCAGTTCACCCCTCCACTTT.

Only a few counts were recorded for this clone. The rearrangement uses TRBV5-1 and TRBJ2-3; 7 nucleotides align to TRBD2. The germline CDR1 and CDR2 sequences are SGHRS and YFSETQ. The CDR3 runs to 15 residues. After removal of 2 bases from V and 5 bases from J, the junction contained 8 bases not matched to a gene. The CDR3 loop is CASSFASGRVDTQYF. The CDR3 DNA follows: TGCGCCAGCAGCTTCGCTAGCGGTCGGGTAGATACGCAGTATTTT.

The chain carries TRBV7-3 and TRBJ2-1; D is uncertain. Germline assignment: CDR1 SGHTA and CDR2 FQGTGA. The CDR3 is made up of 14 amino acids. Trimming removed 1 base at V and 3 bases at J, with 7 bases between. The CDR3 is CASSLNFGYNEQFF. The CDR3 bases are TGTGCCAGCAGCTTAAACTTCGGCTACAATGAGCAGTTCTTC.

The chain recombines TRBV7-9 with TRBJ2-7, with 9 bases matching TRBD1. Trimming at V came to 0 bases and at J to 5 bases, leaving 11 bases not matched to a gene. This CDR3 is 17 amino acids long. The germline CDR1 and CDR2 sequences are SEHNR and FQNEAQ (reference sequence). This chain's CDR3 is CASSLAGTGTFENEQYF. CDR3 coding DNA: TGTGCCAGCAGCTTAGCGGGGACAGGGACCTTTGAGAACGAGCAGTACTTC.

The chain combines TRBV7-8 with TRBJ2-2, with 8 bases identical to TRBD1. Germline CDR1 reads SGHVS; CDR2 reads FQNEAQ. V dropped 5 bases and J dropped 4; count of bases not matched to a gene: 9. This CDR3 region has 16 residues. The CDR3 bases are TGTGCCAGCAGCCCCCTTGGACAGGGCCCCACCGGGGAGCTGTTTTTT. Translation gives CASSPLGQGPTGELFF.

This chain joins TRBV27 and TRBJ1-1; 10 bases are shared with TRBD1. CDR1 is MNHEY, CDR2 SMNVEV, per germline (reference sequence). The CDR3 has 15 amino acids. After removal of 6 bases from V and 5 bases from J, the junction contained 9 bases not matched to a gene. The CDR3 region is CASSPGTGVSTEAFF. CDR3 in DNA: TGTGCCAGCAGCCCCGGGACAGGGGTGAGTACTGAAGCTTTCTTT.

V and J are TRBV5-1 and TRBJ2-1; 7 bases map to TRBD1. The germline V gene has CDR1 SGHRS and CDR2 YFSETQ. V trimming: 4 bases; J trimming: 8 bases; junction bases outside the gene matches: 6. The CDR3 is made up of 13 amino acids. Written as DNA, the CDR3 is TGCGCCAGCAGCGCCACAGGGGTCTATGAGCAGTTCTTC. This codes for CASSATGVYEQFF.

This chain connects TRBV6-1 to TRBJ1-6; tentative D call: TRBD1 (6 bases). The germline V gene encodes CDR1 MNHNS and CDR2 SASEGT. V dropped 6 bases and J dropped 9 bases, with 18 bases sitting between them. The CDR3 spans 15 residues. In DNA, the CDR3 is TGTGCCAGCAGCTCCCCGGACAGCTCTCGTTCACCCCTCCACTTT. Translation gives CASSSPDSSRSPLHF.

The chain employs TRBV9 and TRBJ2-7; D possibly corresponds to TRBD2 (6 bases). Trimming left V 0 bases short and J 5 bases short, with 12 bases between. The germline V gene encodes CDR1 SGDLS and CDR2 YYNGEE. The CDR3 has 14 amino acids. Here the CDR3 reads CASSVELAQDEQYF. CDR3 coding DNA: TGTGCCAGCAGCGTAGAACTAGCTCAGGACGAGCAGTACTTC. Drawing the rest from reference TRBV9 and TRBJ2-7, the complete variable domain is DSGVTQTPKHLITATGQRVTLRCSPRSGDLSVYWYQQSLDQGLQFLIQYYNGEERAKGNILERFSAQQFPDLHSELNLSSLELGDSALYFCASSVELAQDEQYFGPGTRLTVT.

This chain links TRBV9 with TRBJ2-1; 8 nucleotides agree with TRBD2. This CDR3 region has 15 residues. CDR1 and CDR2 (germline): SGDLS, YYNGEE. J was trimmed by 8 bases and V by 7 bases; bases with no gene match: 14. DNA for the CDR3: TGTGCCAGCTCAGTTGCTAGCGGGTTGGTCGATGAGCAGTTCTTC. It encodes CASSVASGLVDEQFF. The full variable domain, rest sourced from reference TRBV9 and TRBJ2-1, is DSGVTQTPKHLITATGQRVTLRCSPRSGDLSVYWYQQSLDQGLQFLIQYYNGEERAKGNILERFSAQQFPDLHSELNLSSLELGDSALYFCASSVASGLVDEQFFGPGTRLTVL.

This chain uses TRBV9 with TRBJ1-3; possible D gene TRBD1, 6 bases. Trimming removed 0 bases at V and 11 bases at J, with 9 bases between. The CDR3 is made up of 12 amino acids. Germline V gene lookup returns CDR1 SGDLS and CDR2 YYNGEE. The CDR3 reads CASSVGTEAIYF. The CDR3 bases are TGTGCCAGCAGCGTAGGGACAGAGGCCATATATTTT.

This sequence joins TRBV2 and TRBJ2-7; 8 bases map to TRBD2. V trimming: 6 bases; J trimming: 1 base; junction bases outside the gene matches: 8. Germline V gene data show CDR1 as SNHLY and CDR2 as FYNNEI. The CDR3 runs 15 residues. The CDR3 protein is CASRQASSGSYEQYF. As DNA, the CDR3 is TGTGCCAGCAGACAGGCATCTAGCGGGTCCTACGAGCAGTACTTC.

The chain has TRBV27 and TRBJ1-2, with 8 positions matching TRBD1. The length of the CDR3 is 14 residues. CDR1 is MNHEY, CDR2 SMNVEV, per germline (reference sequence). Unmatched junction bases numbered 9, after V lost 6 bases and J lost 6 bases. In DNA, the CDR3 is TGTGCCAGCAGGTCAGGGGGCAGCGGTAATGGCTACACCTTC. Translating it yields CASRSGGSGNGYTF.

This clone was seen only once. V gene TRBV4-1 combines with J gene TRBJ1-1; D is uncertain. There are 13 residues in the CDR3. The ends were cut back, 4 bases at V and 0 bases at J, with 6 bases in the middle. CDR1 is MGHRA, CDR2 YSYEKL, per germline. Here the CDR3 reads CASSLNMNTEAFF. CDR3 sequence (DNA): TGCGCCAGCAGCCTTAACATGAACACTGAAGCTTTCTTT.

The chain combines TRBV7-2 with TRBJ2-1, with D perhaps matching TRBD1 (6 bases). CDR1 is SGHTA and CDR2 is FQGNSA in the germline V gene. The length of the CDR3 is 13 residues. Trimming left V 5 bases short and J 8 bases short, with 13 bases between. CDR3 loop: CASSLAPGDEQFF. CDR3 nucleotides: TGTGCCAGCAGCCTCGCCCCAGGGGATGAGCAGTTCTTC.